The next 2 T cell receptor beta chains were all read from a single sample in a study of blood T cell repertoires in COVID-19. Method: immunoSEQ multiplex PCR; TCRdb's copy keeps in-frame clones and lacks some. The table includes about 66,000 clones, more than 70% detected once. Sequenced input: peripheral blood. All receptors come from a man in his fifties or sixties with active COVID-19.

The chain couples TRBV5-1 to TRBJ1-2; TRBD1 matches 10 bases. The CDR3 sequence is 14 residues long. J lost 5 bases, V lost 5 bases, and 6 bases had no gene match. In germline, CDR1 is SGHRS, CDR2 YFSETQ. The CDR3 sequence: CASSDRGLRYGYTF. The CDR3 bases are TGCGCCAGCAGTGACAGGGGGCTTAGGTATGGCTACACCTTC.

This clone was recorded only once. The J gene is TRBJ2-5, the V gene TRBV7-8; a possible D gene is TRBD1 (6 bases). Germline V CDR1 and CDR2: SGHVS, FQNEAQ. Trimming took off 1 base at V and 6 bases at J, with 15 bases between the two ends. The CDR3 sequence is 15 residues long. The CDR3 loop is CASSLGQAKLKTQYF. CDR3 nucleotides: TGTGCCAGCAGCTTAGGACAGGCGAAGTTGAAGACCCAGTACTTC.